Detailed here is one T cell receptor (beta chain). The specificity of this receptor is unknown. No base quality values were provided; no much bigger clone lies one nucleotide off. The cohort was made up of 666 healthy bone marrow donors. At the time of sampling, every cohort member was nominally healthy, though immune exposures that went unrecorded were likely present. The donor was CMV seronegative and was included in the group of 352 seronegative cohort members. A peripheral blood sample was collected from each donor, and TCR beta sequencing was performed on peripheral blood mononuclear cells. Genomic DNA was extracted from the blood cell samples with the Qiagen DNeasy Blood Extraction Kit. These data originate in a study of cytomegalovirus exposure and HLA in healthy donors (dated by TCRdb to about 2017). In the study overall: An earlier analysis of some 500 of the donors reported 250 to 300 Gb of sequence data and 120 million or so unique TCR beta sequences from about 200 million T cells. A later genetic analysis used genome-wide SNP genotypes for about three fifths of the 666 donors, treating that subset as a discovery cohort. Among approximately 370 genotyped donors of the cohort, an average of about 240,000 unique TCR beta nucleotide sequences was sequenced per donor, of which 15% to 20% were non-productive. A later analysis re-analyzed previously published TCR beta repertoires from 500 to 700 donors and added high-resolution HLA genotyping to study TCR occurrence patterns. Of the 300 to 500 genotyped donors, more than 75% were placed in the genetic ancestry cluster associated with self-reported Caucasian donors. To decide whether each TCR beta V gene segment behaved as functional or pseudogenic, an earlier analysis of fewer than 750 of the donors relied on high-throughput TCR beta sequencing. A handful of DR-DQ haplotypes were handled as single units for association and clustering because linkage in the cohort was strong. A separate validation cohort of over a hundred different subjects was used in addition to the roughly 670-subject first cohort. The number of typed donors differed by locus: about 629-630 for A, B, C, DRB1 and DQB1; approximately 520 for DQA1; 606 for DPA1; and about 450 for DPB1. The aim of the study was to test whether cataloging public T cell receptors could identify signatures of past pathogen exposure. Donor age, sex, ethnicity and CMV serostatus were compiled together with the repertoire data. All discovery cohort repertoires had been generated on a single sequencing platform. Class I and class II HLA loci were covered by the typing at four-digit resolution. Roughly 300 gigabases of sequencing data and about 92 million unique TCR sequences made up an early release that covered 500 to 700 HLA-typed donors. The study profiled the T cell repertoires of some 610 subjects by immunosequencing and related them to cytomegalovirus serostatus. Rather than using new phenotypic data, the later analysis identified candidate immune exposures from TCR beta sequences and from how often those sequences occurred across donors. The study combined high-throughput TCR immunosequencing, statistical association of individual TCRs with disease status, and machine learning to predict cytomegalovirus infection status. Overall results and qualifications from the work: Several of the top co-occurrence clusters appeared to be linked to parvovirus B19, influenza, CMV and Epstein-Barr virus, according to a later analysis. Three of the identified cytomegalovirus-associated TCR beta chains were confirmed in vitro to be specific for cytomegalovirus antigens. The authors suggested that the approach could potentially be generalized to other disease states and immunological phenotypes. Some IMGT-functional V segments, including TRBV6-2 and TRBV6-3, could not be distinguished by the 87-base-pair reads and were therefore excluded. A later analysis associated 16,951 TCR beta sequences with specific HLA alleles at a false discovery rate of 0.05. The cohort was sequenced for TCR beta chains only, and without alpha or paired-chain data the features that could be detected were limited. A total of about 150 TCR beta chains were listed by the study as associated with cytomegalovirus. In a later analysis, HLA-associated TCR beta chains were found to be more clonally expanded and to have lower generation probabilities than equally common non-associated chains. Immune exposure information for the cohort was limited to CMV serostatus. In a later genetic analysis, a missense DCLRE1C variant was associated with V-gene and J-gene trimming of TCR beta chains, and the association was replicated in an independent cohort. HLA typing was unavailable for some donors at each locus, so association tests used only the typed subset. A later analysis found that TCR association rates varied across HLA loci, with DRB1 alleles showing the most associated TCRs and HLA-C alleles the fewest. Most CMV-associated TCR beta chains appeared to be HLA-restricted in a later analysis, and the HLA associations seemed to be driven largely by CMV exposure. An earlier analysis of some 590 of the donors showed that most TCR beta V segments appeared in productive rearrangements either about 87% or about 30% of the time, which broadly matched IMGT annotations. Roughly uniform sequencing depth across donors was assumed in presence/absence analyses, although this assumption may not hold. In a later genetic analysis, fewer N-insertions in productive TCRs were reported among donors in an Asian-associated ancestry cluster than the approximately 710-donor mean. The sequencing pipeline was judged likely to have produced a cluster of highly shared sequence variants as a technical artifact. The classifier was reported to diagnose cytomegalovirus status with high specificity and sensitivity in both the original cohort and the validation cohort. Most TCR sequences were observed very rarely across donors, whereas some public TCRs were present in many individuals. Correlated functional status among segregating V segments might reflect linkage disequilibrium, but an unknown experimental factor could not be ruled out. A further reported finding was that TCR beta sequences accurately predicted the HLA-A and HLA-B alleles for most subjects in the first cohort. Assigning TCR associations to individual alleles was difficult when HLA alleles, especially DR and DQ, strongly co-occurred. Because counts were too low, around 17 rarely observed V segments, including chromosome 9 orphons, were left out of the earlier analysis of several hundred of the donors.

Including cysteine and phenylalanine, the CDR3 has 11 amino acids. Kept here is only the CDR3 DNA, which spans 33 bases and is read in frame from base 1. The trim is 5 bases for V and 9 bases for J, with a gap of 8 bases between the germline ends. The germline V gene sets CDR1 to SNHLY and CDR2 to FYNNEI. Libraries were prepared through the immunoSEQ multiplex PCR assay. For the multiplex PCR, a mixture combining 60 forward primers for TCR Vbeta segments and 13 reverse primers for TCR Jbeta segments was used. The CDR3 region of rearranged TCR beta genes was amplified from genomic DNA with a multiplex PCR assay. On the Illumina HiSeq System, the amplified TCR beta libraries were sequenced as 87-base-pair reads. In the original analysis: A later analysis counted around 72 million unique TCR beta chains across the 650 to 800 repertoires, and roughly 10 million of these chains were shared by at least two donors. Raw reads were error-corrected and collapsed into unique sequences by a nearest-neighbor algorithm in which closely related sequences were merged to remove PCR and sequencing errors. V, D and J gene segments were assigned by aligning CDR3 sequences to IMGT reference sequences. For a sequence to be retained, at least a six-nucleotide match to both a V gene segment and a J gene segment was required. Rearrangements were called productive when the CDR3 lacked stop codons and stayed in frame with V and J; all others were non-productive. Following IMGT convention, CDR3 was defined as the stretch from the second conserved V-encoded cysteine up to the conserved J-encoded phenylalanine. The earlier analysis of 587 of the donors excluded sequences that lacked an unambiguous match to a single V gene segment. An earlier analysis of around 600 of the donors classified V segments as functional when productive rearrangements were above 56.7% and as segregating when the standard deviation between donors was above 5%. A statistical classification framework was developed to diagnose cytomegalovirus status using the catalog of TCR beta chain sequences. V and J gene assignment, in a later analysis, came from comparing TCR nucleotide sequences with IMGT/GENE-DB human TR gene sequences. In a later analysis, CDR3 sequences and most-parsimonious VDJ recombination scenarios were assigned using the TCRdist pipeline. In a later analysis, every TCR beta chain was defined by the combination of its CDR3 amino acid sequence and its V-gene family, and reads without a unique V-gene family were dropped. In a later analysis, approximately 640 highly shared, low-generation-probability nucleotide sequences were removed to address suspected cross-contamination and a sequencing artifact. In a later analysis, a clonal expansion index was calculated for each public chain from normalized within-repertoire ranks of inferred template counts. Generation probabilities in a later analysis came from a VDJ recombination model fitted to out-of-frame rearrangements, and those results were checked against IGoR. In a later analysis, TCR-TCR, TCR-HLA and TCR-CMV co-occurrence was scored with hypergeometric tests, and a repertoire-size bias correction was applied to TCR pairs. In a later analysis, false discovery rates were estimated by permuting HLA or CMV assignments 20 times. A later analysis grouped co-occurring TCRs with DBSCAN, adding TCRdist sequence similarity when clustering within HLA-allele-positive subsets. For co-occurrence clustering, repertoires with fewer than 30,000 or more than 120,000 public chains were excluded, along with a handful of repertoires with anomalous nucleotide sharing. Imported from immuneACCESS, the table was reduced by TCRdb to in-frame sequences with V and J called. These copies leave out some clones; in studies compared against another copy, an unresolved V gene accounts for under half, and the cause of the remainder is not known. The V and J calls and clone size come from that table; D and trimming were worked out from the DNA. This sample comprises 100,000 to 150,000 clones, 80% of them detected only once. The ten biggest clones cover 1.2% of the sample.

The material sequenced was PBMCs. This chain joins TRBV2 to TRBJ1-5; no D gene can be assigned with confidence. This TCR came from a female donor in good health and CMV-seronegative. The nucleotide sequence is given as TGTGCCAGCAGTTGGAGTGGGCCCCAGCATTTT. It specifies CASSWSGPQHF.